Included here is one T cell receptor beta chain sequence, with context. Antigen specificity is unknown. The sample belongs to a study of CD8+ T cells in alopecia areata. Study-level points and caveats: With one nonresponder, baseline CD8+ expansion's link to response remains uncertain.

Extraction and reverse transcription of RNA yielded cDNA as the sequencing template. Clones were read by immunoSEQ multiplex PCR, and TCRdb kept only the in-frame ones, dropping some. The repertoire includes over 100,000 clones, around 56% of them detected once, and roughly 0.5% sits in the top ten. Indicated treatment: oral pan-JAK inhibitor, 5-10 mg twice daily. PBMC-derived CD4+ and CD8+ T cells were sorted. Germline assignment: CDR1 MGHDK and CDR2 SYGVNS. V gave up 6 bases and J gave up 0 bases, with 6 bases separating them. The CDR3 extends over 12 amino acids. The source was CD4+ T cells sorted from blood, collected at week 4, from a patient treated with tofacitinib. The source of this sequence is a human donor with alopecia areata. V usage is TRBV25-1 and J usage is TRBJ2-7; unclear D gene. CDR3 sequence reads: CASRGNSYEQYF. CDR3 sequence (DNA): TGTGCCAGCAGGGGGAACTCCTACGAGCAGTACTTC.